This record looks at one TCR beta chain sequence and its context. Its matching antigen is unknown. Here immunoSEQ multiplex PCR was the method, and the copy in TCRdb shows in-frame clones only, minus some. This sample has some 46,000 clones, with approximately 80% found just once. This specimen comes from a study of OX40 agonist ivuxolimab in advanced cancers. Study information: Patients in dose escalation had liver, melanoma, kidney or head and neck cancers. Regarding the study as a whole: Normalized expansion of T-cell clones was also low for some nonresponders.

Germline V gene data show CDR1 as LNHDA and CDR2 as SQIVND (reference sequence). The V and J ends lost 9 bases and 2 bases, in that order; junction bases with no gene match: 7. This CDR3 has 14 residues. The chain carries TRBV19 and TRBJ2-3, with 8 bases lining up with TRBD1. The sequences come from CD4+ or CD8+ T cells sorted from blood, collected in a trial of the OX40 agonist ivuxolimab. The origin of this receptor is an adult with an advanced solid tumor such as melanoma, head and neck, liver or kidney cancer. The CDR3 nucleotides are TGTGCCAGCAGGACAGGGAGGATCACAGATACGCAGTATTTT. Protein product: CASRTGRITDTQYF.